This note documents a single T cell receptor beta chain sequence. The antigen is not known. Deletions cut 5 bases from V and 5 bases from J, with 8 bases between. CDR3 size: 12 residues. Per germline, CDR1 PRHDT and CDR2 FYEKMQ (reference sequence). The data are from a study of T cell responses to AZD1222 COVID-19 vaccine. Sequencing used immunoSEQ multiplex PCR; TCRdb keeps in-frame clones, though not all of them. The table includes under 200,000 clones, 80% to 95% detected once. Study-level points and caveats: Rises in breadth and depth of Spike-specific TCRs came after two AZD1222 doses. Baseline seropositives among AZD1222 recipients totaled only 5 to 7.

This chain connects TRBV13 to TRBJ2-3; D is unresolved. This receptor was obtained from an adult in good health. Source: peripheral blood, taken on day 0 of AZD1222 vaccination. DNA for the CDR3: TGTGCCAGCAGCCCAACGCGAGATACGCAGTATTTT. Residues: CASSPTRDTQYF.